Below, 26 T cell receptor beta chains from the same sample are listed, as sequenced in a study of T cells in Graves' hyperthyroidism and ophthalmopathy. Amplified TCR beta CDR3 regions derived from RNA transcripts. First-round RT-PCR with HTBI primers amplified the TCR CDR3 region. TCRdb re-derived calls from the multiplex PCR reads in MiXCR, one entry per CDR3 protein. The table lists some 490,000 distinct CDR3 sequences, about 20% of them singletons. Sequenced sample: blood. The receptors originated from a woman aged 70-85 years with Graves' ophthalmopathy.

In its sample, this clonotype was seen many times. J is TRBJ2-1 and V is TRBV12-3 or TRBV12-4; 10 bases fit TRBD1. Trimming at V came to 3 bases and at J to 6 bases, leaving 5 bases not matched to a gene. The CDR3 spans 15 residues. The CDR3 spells CASSFRDRGRNEQFF. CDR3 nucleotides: TGTGCCAGCAGTTTTCGGGACAGGGGTCGCAATGAGCAGTTCTTC.

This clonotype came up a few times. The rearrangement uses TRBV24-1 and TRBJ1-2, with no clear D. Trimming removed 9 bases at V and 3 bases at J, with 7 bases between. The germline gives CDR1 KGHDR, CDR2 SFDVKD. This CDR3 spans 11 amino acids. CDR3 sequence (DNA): TGTGCCACCCGCGGGGACTATGGCTACACCTTC. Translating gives CATRGDYGYTF.

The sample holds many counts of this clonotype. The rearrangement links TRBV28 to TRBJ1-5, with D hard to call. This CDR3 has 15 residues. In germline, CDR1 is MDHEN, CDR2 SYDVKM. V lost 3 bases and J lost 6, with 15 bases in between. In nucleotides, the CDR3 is TGTGCCAGCAGTTTGTCGGGGTGGGGTAGTCAGCCCCAGCATTTT. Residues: CASSLSGWGSQPQHF.

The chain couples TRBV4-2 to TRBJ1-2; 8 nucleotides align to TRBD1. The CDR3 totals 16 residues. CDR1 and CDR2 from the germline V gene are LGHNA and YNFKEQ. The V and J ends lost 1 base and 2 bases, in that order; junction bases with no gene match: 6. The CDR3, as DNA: TGTGCCAGCAGCCAAGGGATTCGACAGGGGAACTATGGCTACACCTTC. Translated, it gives CASSQGIRQGNYGYTF.

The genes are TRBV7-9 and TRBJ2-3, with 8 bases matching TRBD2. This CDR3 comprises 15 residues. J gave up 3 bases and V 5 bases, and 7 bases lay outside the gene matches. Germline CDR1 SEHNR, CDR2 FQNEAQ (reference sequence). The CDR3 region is CASSASGSRTDTQYF. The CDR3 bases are TGTGCCAGCAGCGCTAGCGGGTCGAGGACAGATACGCAGTATTTT.

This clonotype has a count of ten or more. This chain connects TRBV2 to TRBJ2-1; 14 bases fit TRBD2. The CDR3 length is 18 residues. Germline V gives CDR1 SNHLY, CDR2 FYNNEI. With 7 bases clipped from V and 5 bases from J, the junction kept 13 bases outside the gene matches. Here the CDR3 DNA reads TGTGCCAGCACTAGAACCGGGACTAGCGGGAGCGGCCACAATGAGCAGTTCTTC. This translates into CASTRTGTSGSGHNEQFF.

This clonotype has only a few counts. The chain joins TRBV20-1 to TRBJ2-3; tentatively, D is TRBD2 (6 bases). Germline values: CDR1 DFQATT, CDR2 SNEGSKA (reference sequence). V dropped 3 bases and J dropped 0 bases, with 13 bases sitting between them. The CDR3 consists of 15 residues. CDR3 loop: CSASYTGESTDTQYF. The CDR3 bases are TGCAGTGCTAGTTATACGGGAGAGAGCACAGATACGCAGTATTTT.

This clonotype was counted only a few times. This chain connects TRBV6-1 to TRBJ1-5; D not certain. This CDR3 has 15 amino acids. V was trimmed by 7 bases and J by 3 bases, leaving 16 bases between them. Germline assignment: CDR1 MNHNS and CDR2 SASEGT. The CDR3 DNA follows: TGTGCCAGCACCGAAGACACCTTAGCCAATCAGCCCCAGCATTTT. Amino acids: CASTEDTLANQPQHF.

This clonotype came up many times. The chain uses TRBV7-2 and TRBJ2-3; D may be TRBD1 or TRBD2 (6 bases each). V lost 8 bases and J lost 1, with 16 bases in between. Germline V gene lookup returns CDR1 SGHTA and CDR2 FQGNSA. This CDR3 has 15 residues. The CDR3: CASRAGASGTDTQYF. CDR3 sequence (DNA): TGTGCCAGCCGCGCAGGGGCTAGCGGCACAGATACGCAGTATTTT. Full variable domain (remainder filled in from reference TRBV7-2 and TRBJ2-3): GAGVSQSPSNKVTEKGKDVELRCDPISGHTALYWYRQSLGQGLEFLIYFQGNSAPDKSGLPSDRFSAERTGGSVSTLTIQRTQQEDSAVYLCASRAGASGTDTQYFGPGTRLTVL.

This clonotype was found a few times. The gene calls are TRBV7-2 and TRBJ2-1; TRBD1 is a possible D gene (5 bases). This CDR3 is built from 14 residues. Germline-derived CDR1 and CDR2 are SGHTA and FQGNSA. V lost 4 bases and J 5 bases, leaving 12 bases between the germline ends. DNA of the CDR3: TGTGCCAGCAGCTGGAGCAGGGCAGACAATGAGCAGTTCTTC. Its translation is CASSWSRADNEQFF.

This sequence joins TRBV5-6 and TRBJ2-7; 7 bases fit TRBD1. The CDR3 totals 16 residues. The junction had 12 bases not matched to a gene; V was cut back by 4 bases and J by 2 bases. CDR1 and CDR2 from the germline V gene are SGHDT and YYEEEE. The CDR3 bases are TGTGCCAGCAGCCCCACAGGGGTCCGACGGGCCTACGAGCAGTACTTC. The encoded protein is CASSPTGVRRAYEQYF.

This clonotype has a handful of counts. The CDR3 reads CASSPPGLEAGELFF. As DNA, the CDR3 is TGTGCCAGCAGCCCGCCGGGACTAGAGGCCGGGGAGCTGTTTTTT. V and J are TRBV5-4 and TRBJ2-2; 8 nucleotides agree with TRBD2. The germline gives CDR1 SGHNT, CDR2 YYREEE (reference sequence). CDR3 length equals 15 residues. Trimming removed 4 bases from V and 6 bases from J; junction bases left unmatched: 8.

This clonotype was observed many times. This CDR3 is CASNRDRQETQYF. The CDR3 DNA sequence: TGTGCCAGCAATCGGGACAGGCAAGAGACCCAGTACTTC. The J gene is TRBJ2-5, the V gene TRBV2; 8 positions match TRBD1. V lost 7 bases to trimming and J lost 2 bases; unmatched junction nucleotides: 3. The CDR3 sequence is 13 residues long. Germline CDR1 SNHLY, CDR2 FYNNEI.

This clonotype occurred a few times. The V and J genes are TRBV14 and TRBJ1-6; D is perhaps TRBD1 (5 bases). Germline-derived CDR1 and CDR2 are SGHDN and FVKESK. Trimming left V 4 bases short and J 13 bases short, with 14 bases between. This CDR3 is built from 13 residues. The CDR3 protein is CASSLRDGSPLHF. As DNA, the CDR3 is TGTGCCAGCAGCCTTAGGGACGGGTCGCCCCTCCACTTT.

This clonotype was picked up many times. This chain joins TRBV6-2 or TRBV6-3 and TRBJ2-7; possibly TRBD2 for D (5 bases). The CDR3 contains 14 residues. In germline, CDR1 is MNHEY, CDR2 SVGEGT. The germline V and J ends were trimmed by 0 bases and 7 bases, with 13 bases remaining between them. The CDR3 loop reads CASSYSTAGGEQYF. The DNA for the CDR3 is TGTGCCAGCAGTTACTCGACGGCGGGCGGGGAGCAGTACTTC.

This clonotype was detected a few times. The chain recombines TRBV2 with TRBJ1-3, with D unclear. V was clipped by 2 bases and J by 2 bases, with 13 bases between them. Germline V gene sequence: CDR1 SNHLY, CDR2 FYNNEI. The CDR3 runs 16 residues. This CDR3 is CASSEYGLGPGNTIYF. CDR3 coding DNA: TGTGCCAGCAGTGAATATGGGCTAGGCCCTGGAAACACCATATATTTT.

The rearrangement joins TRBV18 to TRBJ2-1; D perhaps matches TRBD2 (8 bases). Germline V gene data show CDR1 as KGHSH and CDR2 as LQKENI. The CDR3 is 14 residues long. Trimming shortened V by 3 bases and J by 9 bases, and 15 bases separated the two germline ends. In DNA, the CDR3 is TGTGCCAGCTCACCCGACAGGGCGGGGGGTGAGCAGTTCTTC. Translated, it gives CASSPDRAGGEQFF.

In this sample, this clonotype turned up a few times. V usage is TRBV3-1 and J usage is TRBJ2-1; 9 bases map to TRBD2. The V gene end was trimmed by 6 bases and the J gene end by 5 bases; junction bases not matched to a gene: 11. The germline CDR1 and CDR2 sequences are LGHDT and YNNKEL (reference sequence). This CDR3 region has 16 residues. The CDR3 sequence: CASRPPGGRANNEQFF. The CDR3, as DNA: TGTGCCAGCAGACCGCCTGGCGGGAGGGCCAACAATGAGCAGTTCTTC.

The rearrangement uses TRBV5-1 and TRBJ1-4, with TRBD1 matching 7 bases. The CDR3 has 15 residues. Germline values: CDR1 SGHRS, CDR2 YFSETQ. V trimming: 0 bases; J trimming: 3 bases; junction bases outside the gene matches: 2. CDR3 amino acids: CASSLAGQANEKLFF. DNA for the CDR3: TGCGCCAGCAGCTTGGCCGGACAGGCTAATGAAAAACTGTTTTTT. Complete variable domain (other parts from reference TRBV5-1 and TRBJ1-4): KAGVTQTPRYLIKTRGQQVTLSCSPISGHRSVSWYQQTPGQGLQFLFEYFSETQRNKGNFPGRFSGRQFSNSRSEMNVSTLELGDSALYLCASSLAGQANEKLFFGSGTQLSVL.

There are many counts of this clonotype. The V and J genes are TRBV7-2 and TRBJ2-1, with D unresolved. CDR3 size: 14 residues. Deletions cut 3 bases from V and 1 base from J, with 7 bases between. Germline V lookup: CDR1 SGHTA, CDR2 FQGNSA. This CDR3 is CASSLDLSYNEQFF. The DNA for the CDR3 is TGTGCCAGCAGCTTGGATTTATCCTACAATGAGCAGTTCTTC. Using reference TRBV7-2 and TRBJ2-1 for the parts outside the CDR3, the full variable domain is GAGVSQSPSNKVTEKGKDVELRCDPISGHTALYWYRQSLGQGLEFLIYFQGNSAPDKSGLPSDRFSAERTGGSVSTLTIQRTQQEDSAVYLCASSLDLSYNEQFFGPGTRLTVL.

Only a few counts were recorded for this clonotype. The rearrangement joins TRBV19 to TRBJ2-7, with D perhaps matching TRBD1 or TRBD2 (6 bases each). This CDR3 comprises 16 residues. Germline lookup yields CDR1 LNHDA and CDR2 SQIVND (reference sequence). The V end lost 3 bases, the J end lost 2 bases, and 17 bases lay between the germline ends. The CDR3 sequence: CASSMWGAPGAYEQYF. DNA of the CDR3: TGTGCCAGTAGTATGTGGGGGGCTCCCGGGGCCTACGAGCAGTACTTC. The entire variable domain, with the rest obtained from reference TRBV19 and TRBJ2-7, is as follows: DGGITQSPKYLFRKEGQNVTLSCEQNLNHDAMYWYRQDPGQGLRLIYYSQIVNDFQKGDIAEGYSVSREKKESFPLTVTSAQKNPTAFYLCASSMWGAPGAYEQYFGPGTRLTVT.

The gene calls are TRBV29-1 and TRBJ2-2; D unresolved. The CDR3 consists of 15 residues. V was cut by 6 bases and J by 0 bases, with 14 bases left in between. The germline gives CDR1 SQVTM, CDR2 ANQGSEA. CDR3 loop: CSVHLGEANTGELFF. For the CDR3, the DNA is TGCAGCGTGCACTTGGGCGAAGCGAACACCGGGGAGCTGTTTTTT.

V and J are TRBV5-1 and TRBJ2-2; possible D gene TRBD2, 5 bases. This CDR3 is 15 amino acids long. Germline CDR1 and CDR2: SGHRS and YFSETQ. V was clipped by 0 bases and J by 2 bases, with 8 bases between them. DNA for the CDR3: TGCGCCAGCAGCTTGGTGGACTTTAACACCGGGGAGCTGTTTTTT. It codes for CASSLVDFNTGELFF.

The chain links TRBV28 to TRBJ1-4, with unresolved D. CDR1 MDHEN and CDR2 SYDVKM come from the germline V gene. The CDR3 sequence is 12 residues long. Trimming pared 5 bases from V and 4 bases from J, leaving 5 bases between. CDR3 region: CASSPINEKLFF. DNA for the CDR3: TGTGCCAGCAGTCCCATTAATGAAAAACTGTTTTTT.

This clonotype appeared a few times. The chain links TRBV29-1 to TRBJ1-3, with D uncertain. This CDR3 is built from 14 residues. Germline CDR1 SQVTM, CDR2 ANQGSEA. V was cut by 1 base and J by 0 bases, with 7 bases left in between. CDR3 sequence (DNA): TGCAGCGTTGAAGGTGGCACCTCTGGAAACACCATATATTTT. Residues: CSVEGGTSGNTIYF.

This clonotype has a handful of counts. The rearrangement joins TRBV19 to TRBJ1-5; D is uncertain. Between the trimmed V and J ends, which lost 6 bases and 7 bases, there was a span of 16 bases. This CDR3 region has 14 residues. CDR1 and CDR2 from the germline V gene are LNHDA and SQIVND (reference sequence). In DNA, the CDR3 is TGTGCCAGTAGCCCTTACGGGCTGGAGCAGCCCCAGCATTTT. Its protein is CASSPYGLEQPQHF.